This T cell receptor (beta chain) was found in a study of vaccination effects on CD4 cells after COVID-19. The overall study: From a couple of convalescent patients, samples were taken 16 days and one week before vaccination.

In regard to this clone: Its antigen remains unknown.

General study findings and limits: Infection-derived and vaccine-derived clones contracted markedly late after vaccination. Few convalescent patients were included, and no early post-infection timepoints were sampled.

Antigen-specific CD4+ T cells were expanded (with viral peptide pools) by the ViraFEST assay ahead of sequencing. Culturing for 10 to 11 days preceded CD4+ T cell isolation. The person was diagnosed with PCR-confirmed SARS-CoV-2 infection between March and December 2020. The method was immunoSEQ multiplex PCR; TCRdb's version includes in-frame clones alone and lacks a portion of them. The sample holds roughly 24,000 clones; about 72% are singletons and the top ten take around 17%. Trimming took 3 bases from V and 5 from J, leaving 7 bases between them. The CDR3 is 12 residues long. The germline CDR1 and CDR2 sequences are ENHRY and SYGVKD.

The TCR originated in a human donor who had a prior SARS-CoV-2 infection. This material consisted of CD4+ T cells from PBMCs cultured with SARS-CoV-2 spike peptides, taken before COVID-19 vaccination. This chain uses TRBV10-3 with TRBJ2-5; D call uncertain. CDR3 region: CAISDNRETQYF. The CDR3 bases are TGTGCCATCAGTGATAATCGCGAGACCCAGTACTTC.